This entry lists 2 T cell receptor beta chains sequenced from one sample in a study of T-cell memory formation after mild COVID-19 (dated by TCRdb to the early 2020s). Libraries were prepared through 5' RACE. This sample was sequenced with an Illumina NovaSeq 6000. TCRdb redid the processing of the public reads, applying fastp at Q25 and MiXCR, and retained in-frame beta chains. Entries are consolidated by CDR3 protein sequence, retaining the most common genes and DNA. Across this sample there are some 30,000 distinct CDR3 sequences, with around 7% seen only once. Of the sample, around 14% is held by the ten largest clones. Input material: PBMCs or a T cell subset sorted from them (not recorded which). All receptors derive from an adult woman who had mild COVID-19 (a few samples of this study predate the infection). The sample titles of this study are shuffled in the database, so cell type and time point are left out; the donor was told from shared clones.

This clonotype was seen a handful of times. The J gene is TRBJ2-3, the V gene TRBV10-3, with D uncertain. The CDR3 length is 13 residues. Germline V lookup: CDR1 ENHRY, CDR2 SYGVKD. Trimming took 5 bases from V and 2 from J, leaving 8 bases between them. The CDR3 reads CAISSKDTDTQYF. The DNA of the CDR3 is TGTGCCATCAGTTCGAAGGACACAGATACGCAGTATTTT.

This clonotype occurred many times. The chain uses TRBV7-9 and TRBJ2-5; possibly TRBD1 for D (6 bases). With 1 base removed from V and 4 bases from J, the gap between germline ends came to 13 bases. CDR1 SEHNR and CDR2 FQNEAQ come from the germline V gene (reference sequence). The CDR3 spans 15 residues. The CDR3 DNA sequence: TGTGCCAGCAGCTTAGAGGGTGACAGGAGAGAGACCCAGTACTTC. Translation gives CASSLEGDRRETQYF.